Listed below are T cell receptor beta chains from one sample, sequenced in a study of blood T cell repertoires in COVID-19. The data were produced by immunoSEQ multiplex PCR, yet TCRdb's version contains in-frame clones alone and is incomplete. The data show fewer than 350,000 clones, approximately 91% seen once. The specimen was PBMCs or T cells enriched from blood (not recorded which). The receptors originated from a woman in her 40s with acute COVID-19. CDR3s include the opening cysteine and the closing phenylalanine or tryptophan. D genes are given only for firm matches. Size is stated for part of the rows, as once, few or many counts, or as a class when the clone is expanded.

cdr3_length	v_call	d_call	j_call	clone_size	cdr3_nt	cdr3_aa
13	TRBV11-3	NA	TRBJ2-1	NA	TGTGCCAGCAGCTTCGGAGGAGGAGAGGAGCAGTTCTTC	CASSFGGGEEQFF
15	TRBV28	TRBD1	TRBJ2-5	NA	TGTGCCAGCAGTTTACCTACAGGGGTACAAGAGACCCAGTACTTC	CASSLPTGVQETQYF
14	TRBV19	NA	TRBJ2-3	once	TGTGCCAGTAGTGGAGGTAGGAGGACAGATACGCAGTATTTT	CASSGGRRTDTQYF
14	TRBV5-6	TRBD1	TRBJ1-2	NA	TGTGCCAGCAGCTTCGCAGGGGGTTCCTATGGCTACACCTTC	CASSFAGGSYGYTF
12	TRBV29-1	NA	TRBJ1-1	NA	TGCAGTGGACAGCCTCAGAACACTGAAGCTTTCTTT	CSGQPQNTEAFF
15	TRBV7-9	NA	TRBJ2-5	once	TGTGCCAGCAGCCCCTCGCACGGGGGTTTGGAGACCCAGTACTTC	CASSPSHGGLETQYF
14	TRBV6-2/TRBV6-3	NA	TRBJ1-5	NA	TGTGCCAGCAGTAAAGGACAGATCAATCAGCCCCAGCATTTT	CASSKGQINQPQHF
15	TRBV2	NA	TRBJ1-2	NA	TGTGCCAGCAGTGAATGGAAGTGGGCGAGCTATGGCTACACCTTC	CASSEWKWASYGYTF
13	TRBV7-2	TRBD1	TRBJ1-2	once	TGTGCCATGACCCGGACAGGGAACTATGGCTACACCTTC	CAMTRTGNYGYTF
15	TRBV6-5	NA	TRBJ2-3	NA	TGTGCCAGCAGTTTCCTGGGCTCAAGCACAGATACGCAGTATTTT	CASSFLGSSTDTQYF
16	TRBV7-2	NA	TRBJ1-3	once	TGTGCCAGCAGCTTAAGTGGAGGGCGTACTGGAAACACCATATATTTT	CASSLSGGRTGNTIYF
17	TRBV7-2	NA	TRBJ1-6	once	TGTGCCAGCAGCTTAGGTGGAATCGGGGGTTATAATTCACCCCTCCACTTT	CASSLGGIGGYNSPLHF
16	TRBV6-1	NA	TRBJ2-5	NA	TGTGCCAGCAGCGAAAAGGGACTCCCGGGTCGAGAGACCCAGTACTTC	CASSEKGLPGRETQYF
15	TRBV7-9	NA	TRBJ2-1	NA	TGTGCCAGCAGCCACAGCGGTTCCTCCTACAATGAGCAGTTCTTC	CASSHSGSSYNEQFF
13	TRBV11-3	NA	TRBJ2-3	many	TGTGCCAGCAGCCCGGGGTACACAGATACGCAGTATTTT	CASSPGYTDTQYF
14	TRBV6-8	TRBD2	TRBJ2-1	NA	TGTGCCAGCACCTTAGCGGGAGACCCCAATGAGCAGTTCTTC	CASTLAGDPNEQFF
17	TRBV5-6	NA	TRBJ1-2	NA	TGTGCCAGCAGCTTGCGGGCCCGGACTTCAGCTAACTATGGCTACACCTTC	CASSLRARTSANYGYTF
13	TRBV3-1/TRBV3-2	NA	TRBJ2-3	NA	TGTGCCAGCAGCCAAGACTCGGGAGTGACGCAGTATTTT	CASSQDSGVTQYF
15	TRBV29-1	TRBD1	TRBJ1-1	NA	TGCAGCGTTTATAGGACAGGGGGTAAGAGGGCTGAAGCTTTCTTT	CSVYRTGGKRAEAFF
15	TRBV6-2/TRBV6-3	TRBD2	TRBJ2-1	once	TGTGCCAGCAGCCAGCGACTAGCGGGATACAATGAGCAGTTCTTC	CASSQRLAGYNEQFF
13	TRBV2	TRBD1	TRBJ1-1	NA	TGTGCCAGCTTTGCAGGGGGGAACACTGAAGCTTTCTTT	CASFAGGNTEAFF
16	TRBV19	NA	TRBJ1-3	NA	TGTGCCAGTAGTCCCGTTGGCCTCCGCTCTGGAAACACCATATATTTT	CASSPVGLRSGNTIYF
15	TRBV5-1	TRBD2	TRBJ2-7	NA	TGCGCCAGCAGCTTATCGGGGGGAATGTCCTACGAGCAGTACTTC	CASSLSGGMSYEQYF
14	TRBV19	TRBD1	TRBJ2-7	NA	TGTGCCAGTAGTGTGCGGGACAGGGCTACCGAGCAGTACTTC	CASSVRDRATEQYF
13	TRBV30	NA	TRBJ2-1	NA	TGTGCCTGGAGTGTTGGTAGCGGCAATGAGCAGTTCTTC	CAWSVGSGNEQFF
13	TRBV6-5	NA	TRBJ2-7	NA	TGTGCCAGCAGCCAGGGCCCCTCCTACGAGCAGTACTTC	CASSQGPSYEQYF
13	TRBV19	NA	TRBJ1-4	NA	TGTGCCAGTAGTATTCAGGGTACGGAAAAACTGTTTTTT	CASSIQGTEKLFF
14	TRBV6-2/TRBV6-3	TRBD1	TRBJ1-1	NA	TGTGCCAGCAGTTTGACAGGGGAGAACACTGAAGCTTTCTTT	CASSLTGENTEAFF
16	TRBV3-1/TRBV3-2	TRBD2	TRBJ2-5	NA	TGTGCCAGCAGCCAAGTTGGGACTAGCGCCAAAGAGACCCAGTACTTC	CASSQVGTSAKETQYF
16	TRBV28	NA	TRBJ1-5	NA	TGTGCCAGCATCCAGGACAGAGATTATAGCAATCAGCCCCAGCATTTT	CASIQDRDYSNQPQHF
20	TRBV18	TRBD1	TRBJ1-1	NA	TGTGCCAGCTCACGACAGGGGTTCAGGTCCTCGAATGTGGTGGACACTGAAGCTTTCTTT	CASSRQGFRSSNVVDTEAFF
16	TRBV11-3	TRBD1	TRBJ1-1	NA	TGTGCCAGCAGCTTTCCAGGGGGCCGGAGGAACACTGAAGCTTTCTTT	CASSFPGGRRNTEAFF
14	TRBV18	NA	TRBJ1-6	NA	TGTGCCAGCTCATCAGGGTGGTATAATTCACCCCTCCACTTT	CASSSGWYNSPLHF
16	TRBV28	NA	TRBJ2-2	NA	TGTGCCAGCAGTACACCCTTATCCAGGGGTGGCGGGGAGCTGTTTTTT	CASSTPLSRGGGELFF
14	TRBV10-3	NA	TRBJ1-1	NA	TGTGCCATCAGTGAGTCACTCGGAGACACTGAAGCTTTCTTT	CAISESLGDTEAFF
15	TRBV5-4	NA	TRBJ2-1	NA	TGTGCCAGCAGCTTGGGGGGAGCGGGCTCCAATGAGCAGTTCTTC	CASSLGGAGSNEQFF
17	TRBV18	NA	TRBJ2-2	once	TGTGCCAGCTCACCACCTGGTAGTCCGTTGAACACCGGGGAGCTGTTTTTT	CASSPPGSPLNTGELFF
15	TRBV18	NA	TRBJ1-1	NA	TGTGCCAGCTCACCGGGGCAGGGGTTTAGGACTGAAGCTTTCTTT	CASSPGQGFRTEAFF
13	TRBV12-3/TRBV12-4	NA	TRBJ1-5	NA	TGTGCCAGCACCCCGGGGTATAATCAGCCCCAGCATTTT	CASTPGYNQPQHF
13	TRBV7-9	NA	TRBJ1-2	few	TGTGCCAGCAGCCCCCGGAGGGGTCATGGCTACACCTTC	CASSPRRGHGYTF
15	TRBV19	TRBD1	TRBJ1-2	once	TGTGCCAGTAGTAGGGTAGGGACAGCGACGAGTGGCTACACCTTC	CASSRVGTATSGYTF
16	TRBV3-1/TRBV3-2	TRBD2	TRBJ2-7	NA	TGTGCCAGCAGCCAAGATCTGGGGACTAGGGTCTACGAGCAGTACTTC	CASSQDLGTRVYEQYF
15	TRBV14	TRBD1	TRBJ1-4	NA	TGTGCCAGCAGCCACGGACAGGGGCAGATTGAAAAACTGTTTTTT	CASSHGQGQIEKLFF
20	TRBV15	TRBD1	TRBJ1-2	NA	TGTGCCACCAGCAGAGACCAAATAAGGGCGGACAGGGCGATTAACTATGGCTACACCTTC	CATSRDQIRADRAINYGYTF
15	TRBV5-4	NA	TRBJ2-7	NA	TGTGCCAGCAGCTTGGGGGGGGGACAGGTAAACGAGCAGTACTTC	CASSLGGGQVNEQYF
15	TRBV7-9	NA	TRBJ1-1	NA	TGTGCCAGCAGCTTCGGAGGGGCAGGTGGAACTGAAGCTTTCTTT	CASSFGGAGGTEAFF
16	TRBV6-4	NA	TRBJ1-5	NA	TGTGCCTCGATCTTTGGTGGCGGTGATTTTCGTCAGCCCCAGCATTTT	CASIFGGGDFRQPQHF
13	TRBV18	NA	TRBJ1-2	NA	TGTGCCAGCTCACCACCGAATCCGGATGGCTACACCTTC	CASSPPNPDGYTF
15	TRBV7-9	NA	TRBJ2-5	NA	TGTGCCAGCAGCTTAGCGCTTACAGCCCAAGAGACCCAGTACTTC	CASSLALTAQETQYF
15	TRBV27	NA	TRBJ1-5	NA	TGTGCCAGCAGACGAGAAGGGGGTAGCAATCAGCCCCAGCATTTT	CASRREGGSNQPQHF
13	TRBV4-3	NA	TRBJ2-1	NA	TGCGCCAGCAGCCAAGTTAGGGCGGGAGAGCAGTTCTTC	CASSQVRAGEQFF
18	TRBV5-1	NA	TRBJ2-1	NA	TGCGCCAGCAGCTTTCCCCCCTTCAGACAGGCGACTTACAATGAGCAGTTCTTC	CASSFPPFRQATYNEQFF
15	TRBV11-2	NA	TRBJ1-1	NA	TGTGCCAGCAGCTTAGATGGCCGGCCGGGGGCTGAAGCTTTCTTT	CASSLDGRPGAEAFF
15	TRBV15	NA	TRBJ2-7	once	TGTGCCACCAGCAGAGTACGGGGTATCAGCCACGAGCAGTACTTC	CATSRVRGISHEQYF
14	TRBV5-1	TRBD1	TRBJ1-4	NA	TGCGCCAGCAGCTTAGGCGATACAGGGGCAAAACTGTTTTTT	CASSLGDTGAKLFF